The T cell receptor beta chain described here comes from a study of Ad26.COV2.S vaccination and SARS-CoV-2 variants (dated by TCRdb to the early 2020s). Context from the whole study: Donors in the vaccine arm were drawn from COV1001, a multicentre, randomized, double-blind, placebo-controlled phase I-IIa trial testing Ad26.COV2.S in healthy adults. TCRbeta repertoire sequencing served as the tool for gauging how specific and how broad the SARS-CoV-2-reactive T cell receptors were following Ad26.COV2.S vaccination. Trial participants were randomized into five groups of five: low-dose or high-dose Ad26.COV2.S given once or twice, or placebo on both occasions. Ad26.COV2.S was given intramuscularly at 5x10^10 or 1x10^11 viral particles, as a single shot or as two shots 56 days apart. The TCR-sequenced set comprised around 30 samples: about 19 Ad26.COV2.S vaccine recipients, 5 placebo recipients and 8 SARS-CoV-2 convalescent individuals. Investigators remained blinded to trial group allocation during experiments and outcome assessment.

After removal of 1 base from V and 5 bases from J, the junction retains 3 bases not matched to a gene. Taken from the germline V gene (reference sequence), the CDR1 and CDR2 loops are SGHNT and YYREEE. Counted from cysteine to phenylalanine, this CDR3 has 14 amino acids. CDR3 DNA only is kept here, 42 bases in frame from base 1. In the paper's terms, the treatment or condition label means: 15 to 20 received Ad26.COV2.S at low or high dose, single or two shots; several received placebo; per-sample allocation not given. Repertoires of vaccine and placebo recipients were sequenced from samples collected on day 63 after the first injection. Cohort 1b enrolled about 25 adults aged 18-55 years at a single site in Boston, USA, between 29 July and 7 August 2020. Ad26.COV2.S was a replication-incompetent adenovirus type 26 vector that expressed a prefusion-stabilized SARS-CoV-2 spike protein derived from the original Wuhan strain.

The immunoSEQ Assay was used to sequence TCRbeta CDR3 regions. After extraction, genomic DNA underwent amplification by bias-controlled multiplex PCR, followed by high-throughput sequencing. Under the source paper's analysis protocol: To quantify the absolute abundance of every unique TCRbeta CDR3 region, sequences were collapsed and filtered. T cell fraction was estimated by normalization of TCRbeta template counts to usable DNA, with usable DNA being measured through amplification of reference genes present in all nucleated cells. Repertoire TCRs were annotated as SARS-CoV-2-specific when V gene, CDR3 amino acid sequence and J gene were exactly matched to a known reactive TCR set. The reference SARS-CoV-2 TCR set was derived from MIRA and filtered for enrichment in COVID-19-positive ImmuneCODE repertoires, a step that removed public or cross-reactive TCRs. Using the MIRA antigens, annotated TCRs were further analysed by specific ORF or by position within an ORF. Breadth was defined as the number of annotated unique rearrangements divided by the total number of unique productive rearrangements, and depth was defined as the summed frequency of the annotated unique rearrangements. TCR breadth was compared between groups using two-sided Wilcoxon rank-sum tests. Drawn from immuneACCESS, this table holds only the in-frame rearrangements with V and J called that TCRdb kept. Clones are partly lost; checked studies trace under half to an unresolved V gene and leave the rest unexplained. V and J calls and clone size follow that table, whereas D and trimming were derived from the DNA. Counted in this sample were roughly 680,000 clones; about 90% of them appeared once. The top ten clones comprise approximately 1.5% of the sample.

Findings and caveats that apply to the study as a whole: According to the authors, total T cell responses may have been underestimated by the TCR breadth and depth analyses. The study was not powered to compare responses between vaccine doses or regimens. Comparable non-spike TCR breadth was observed between vaccine and placebo recipients, consistent with only spike being contained in the vaccine. After vaccination, spike-specific CD8+ and CD4+ T cell responses were reported to show substantial breadth. Spike-specific TCR breadth was higher in Ad26.COV2.S recipients than in placebo recipients (P = 0.0014).

Details on this clone: Its antigen remains undetermined. Base qualities are not at hand, and no much larger clone is one base apart.

The clonotype was recovered from a person between 18 and 65 years old who received the Ad26.COV2.S COVID-19 vaccine or a placebo. The chain couples TRBV5-4 to TRBJ1-3; TRBD1 agrees with 7 junctional bases. This material consisted of peripheral blood, taken in a trial of Ad26.COV2.S vaccine versus placebo. The nucleotide sequence reads as follows: TGTGCCAGCAGCTTGCCGGGACAGAGAAACACCATATATTTT. Translated, this gives CASSLPGQRNTIYF. Reference TRBV5-4 and TRBJ1-3 proteins supply the regions before and after the CDR3; the full variable domain is: ETGVTQSPTHLIKTRGQQVTLRCSSQSGHNTVSWYQQALGQGPQFIFQYYREEENGRGNFPPRFSGLQFPNYSSELNVNALELDDSALYLCASSLPGQRNTIYFGEGSWLTVV.